This T cell receptor (beta chain) was found in a study of blood T cell repertoires in COVID-19. Overall study: The origin of the acute and convalescent COVID-19 samples was the United States, Italy and Spain. Nucleic acid was either cDNA or gDNA, and it came from T cells, B-cell-depleted T cells, or PBMCs.

CDR3 length equals 14 residues. Trimming removed 5 bases from V and 2 bases from J, with 12 bases in between. Germline CDR1 SGHAT, CDR2 FQNNGV. Measured with immunoSEQ multiplex PCR; TCRdb has only the in-frame clones, and not every one. Seen here are a few hundred thousand clones, roughly 90% observed once, and the top ten hold roughly 6.5%. The sample consisted of peripheral blood. The rearrangement uses TRBV11-2 and TRBJ1-1, with D hard to call. The TCR was taken from a man aged 18 to 30 who had recovered from COVID-19. In nucleotides, the CDR3 is TGTGCCAGCAGCGTTAGTGAGGGAAACACTGAAGCTTTCTTT. The encoded protein is CASSVSEGNTEAFF. Together with reference TRBV11-2 and TRBJ1-1, the CDR3 gives the full variable domain: EAGVAQSPRYKIIEKRQSVAFWCNPISGHATLYWYQQILGQGPKLLIQFQNNGVVDDSQLPKDRFSAERLKGVDSTLKIQPAKLEDSAVYLCASSVSEGNTEAFFGQGTRLTVV.